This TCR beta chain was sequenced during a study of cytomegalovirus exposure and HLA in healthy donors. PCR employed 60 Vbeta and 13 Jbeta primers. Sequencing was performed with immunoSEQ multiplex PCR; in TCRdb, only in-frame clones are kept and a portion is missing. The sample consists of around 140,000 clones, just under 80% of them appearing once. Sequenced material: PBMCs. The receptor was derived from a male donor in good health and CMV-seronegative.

CDR3 sequence reads: CASSLKQGIPEAFF. The DNA for the CDR3 is TGTGCCAGCAGCTTAAAACAGGGGATCCCTGAAGCTTTCTTT. The chain is built from TRBV7-9 and TRBJ1-1, with TRBD1 matching 7 bases. Trimming removed 2 bases from V and 6 bases from J; junction bases left unmatched: 6. The CDR3 covers 14 residues. Germline loops: CDR1 SEHNR, CDR2 FQNEAQ (reference sequence).